This TCR beta chain derives from a study of cytomegalovirus exposure and HLA in healthy donors. Clones were sequenced by immunoSEQ multiplex PCR, and TCRdb holds only the in-frame ones, with some missing. The sample consists of 140,000 to 150,000 clones, over 90% of them appearing once. The germline gives CDR1 SGHTA, CDR2 FQGNSA. This CDR3 has 17 residues. The junction had 14 bases not matched to a gene; V was cut back by 5 bases and J by 9 bases. The chain is built from TRBV7-2 and TRBJ2-1, with TRBD2 matching over 12 bases. The clonotype was recovered from a man younger than 30 in good health and CMV-seropositive. Sequenced material: PBMCs. The chain's CDR3 is CASSGYGRTSGKGEQFF. CDR3 nucleotides: TGTGCCAGCAGCGGGTATGGCCGGACTAGCGGGAAGGGTGAGCAGTTCTTC.